This TCR beta chain is drawn from a study of CD8+ T cells in alopecia areata. In each case, RNA was isolated and then reverse transcribed into cDNA as the sequencing template. The table came from immunoSEQ multiplex PCR; TCRdb's copy has only in-frame clones and leaves some out. The sample yields roughly 180,000 clones, around 56% seen once. With regard to this clone: Antigen: not known.

Study-wide results and limits: Alopecia totalis/universalis scalp especially showed more expanded CD8+ clones than normal scalp. Many expanded lesional clones stayed in scalp and blood while on tofacitinib. Whereas mice showed it more clearly, TCR sharing across patients was murkier, possibly because of HLA. Uncertain still, given a single nonresponder, is whether baseline CD8+ expansion links to response.

Stated treatment: oral pan-JAK inhibitor, 5-10 mg twice daily. The CDR3 covers 13 residues. Trimming removed 6 bases at V and 1 base at J, with 9 bases between. Germline V gives CDR1 MGHDK, CDR2 SYGVNS. This material consisted of CD4+ T cells sorted from blood, taken at week 4, from a patient treated with tofacitinib. The receptor's source is a human donor with alopecia areata. The chain recombines TRBV25-1 with TRBJ1-1; maybe TRBD1 (5 bases). CDR3 amino acids: CASRWDPNTEAFF. CDR3 DNA sequence: TGTGCCAGCAGATGGGACCCGAACACTGAAGCTTTCTTT.